This T cell receptor beta chain originates from a study of STAT5B mutations in CD4+ large granular lymphocyte leukemia. Across the whole study: Among healthy donors, a particular HLA allele went with more CDR3 'QG' motifs. Notes on the study in general: Over 20% of private leukemic clonotypes occurred rarely in other patients' non-leukemic repertoires. CD4-sorted patient repertoires seemed more clonal than healthy CD4+ repertoires. Top patient clones used TRBV06 genes more often: 8/27 versus 2/35 in controls.

Trimming cost V 5 bases and J 7 bases; bases outside gene matches: 10. The CDR3 has 15 residues. Germline loops: CDR1 MNHEY, CDR2 SVGAGI. Generated by immunoSEQ multiplex PCR, the TCRdb table keeps only in-frame clones and is missing some. The sample consists of about 34,000 clones, less than 80% of them appearing once. As concerns this clone: Its antigen is undetermined.

The sequence came from a human donor in good health. The chain links TRBV6-5 to TRBJ2-5; 10 positions agree with TRBD2. The sequencing sample was made of CD4+ T cells from blood buffy coats. The CDR3 DNA follows: TGTGCCAGCAGTCTAGCGGGGGCCCAGTCTAGGACCCAGTACTTC. It yields the protein CASSLAGAQSRTQYF.